These 14 T cell receptor beta chains share one sample of origin, sequenced in a study of identical twins. In TCRdb, the 5' RACE reads were re-called with MiXCR into one record per CDR3 protein. This table holds 250,000 or so distinct CDR3 sequences, approximately 8.3% found once. These data also featured in a second study, about yellow fever vaccine responses in identical twins.

Sequencing was performed on CD8+ T cells sorted from blood. The source of these receptors is a woman younger than 30 in good health.

This clonotype was found many times. The chain joins TRBV7-2 to TRBJ2-7; 9 positions match TRBD2. The germline gives CDR1 SGHTA, CDR2 FQGNSA. Losses at the gene ends were 0 bases for V and 2 bases for J; bases not matched to a gene: 2. The CDR3 extends over 15 amino acids. For the CDR3, the DNA is TGTGCCAGCAGCTTAGCTGGCGGGGGGGCCTACGAGCAGTACTTC. It codes for CASSLAGGGAYEQYF.

The chain employs TRBV3-1 and TRBJ2-1; D gene uncertain. CDR3 length equals 11 residues. Looked up from germline, CDR1 is LGHDT and CDR2 is YNNKEL (reference sequence). Trimming took off 1 base at V and 10 bases at J, with 5 bases between the two ends. The CDR3 region is CASSQVHEQFF. CDR3 nucleotide sequence: TGTGCCAGCAGCCAAGTACACGAGCAGTTCTTC.

The chain has TRBV7-6 and TRBJ2-7, with 13 bases aligning to TRBD2. V dropped 5 bases and J dropped 3; count of bases not matched to a gene: 7. Germline assignment: CDR1 SGHVS and CDR2 FNYEAQ. This CDR3 region has 16 residues. CDR3 coding DNA: TGTGCCAGCAGCCCAGGGACTAGCGGGGCAATCTACGAGCAGTACTTC. This gives the protein CASSPGTSGAIYEQYF.

The rearrangement links TRBV7-8 to TRBJ2-1, with 12 positions matching TRBD2. The CDR3 is 15 residues long. The germline V gene has CDR1 SGHVS and CDR2 FQNEAQ. The V gene end was trimmed by 5 bases and the J gene end by 8 bases; junction bases not matched to a gene: 7. CDR3 DNA sequence: TGTGCCAGCAGCCGACTAGCGGGAGTCGGCTATGAGCAGTTCTTC. As protein: CASSRLAGVGYEQFF.

This clonotype was seen ten or more times. The chain couples TRBV12-3 or TRBV12-4 to TRBJ1-2, with TRBD1 identical over 8 bases. V lost 6 bases to trimming and J lost 4 bases; unmatched junction nucleotides: 13. This CDR3 is 16 amino acids long. The CDR3 sequence: CASSPPNRGLGYGYTF. CDR3 DNA sequence: TGTGCCAGCAGCCCTCCAAACAGGGGGTTAGGCTATGGCTACACCTTC.

This clonotype has only a few counts. The chain recombines TRBV7-6 with TRBJ2-1; 9 nucleotides agree with TRBD2. This CDR3 has 18 amino acids. CDR1 SGHVS and CDR2 FNYEAQ come from the germline V gene. Trimming took 4 bases from V and 3 from J; bases not matched to a gene: 13. The CDR3: CASSSGLAQRVYYNEQFF. The CDR3 DNA reads as TGTGCCAGCAGCTCTGGACTAGCGCAGAGAGTCTACTACAATGAGCAGTTCTTC.

This clonotype was seen a few times. The rearrangement links TRBV4-1 to TRBJ2-3, with TRBD2 matching 10 bases. Germline CDR1 MGHRA, CDR2 YSYEKL. Trimming took 2 bases from V and 4 from J; bases not matched to a gene: 3. The CDR3 sequence is 15 residues long. The CDR3 is CASSQTSGESDTQYF. The DNA of the CDR3 is TGCGCCAGCAGCCAAACTAGCGGGGAATCAGATACGCAGTATTTT.

This clonotype was counted a few times. The CDR3 DNA follows: TGTGCCAGCACCAATCTCGTACAGGGGGGGCTGGAGACCCAGTACTTC. It translates to CASTNLVQGGLETQYF. The chain joins TRBV12-3 or TRBV12-4 to TRBJ2-5, with D tentatively TRBD1 (8 bases). Trimming removed 7 bases from V and 5 bases from J, with 23 bases in between. This CDR3 is 16 amino acids long.

The V call is TRBV11-2, the J call TRBJ2-1; D unclear. The germline V gene has CDR1 SGHAT and CDR2 FQNNGV. This CDR3 is built from 13 residues. Trimming stripped 4 bases from V and 10 bases from J, with 14 bases between. The chain's CDR3 is CASSSTRVGEQFF. CDR3 nucleotide sequence: TGTGCCAGCAGCTCTACCCGTGTGGGGGAGCAGTTCTTC.

The V call is TRBV3-1, the J call TRBJ2-1; TRBD1 matches at 9 bases. The CDR3 contains 16 residues. Losses at the gene ends were 2 bases for V and 8 bases for J; bases not matched to a gene: 10. Germline V lookup: CDR1 LGHDT, CDR2 YNNKEL (reference sequence). For the CDR3, the DNA is TGTGCCAGCAGCCAATATTGGGACAGGGACGGGGATGAGCAGTTCTTC. This encodes CASSQYWDRDGDEQFF.

There are many counts of this clonotype. The gene calls are TRBV16 and TRBJ1-1; no reliable D call. Trimming shortened V by 3 bases and J by 0 bases, and 8 bases separated the two germline ends. The CDR3 sequence is 14 residues long. Germline CDR1 is KGHSY and CDR2 is FQNENV. The CDR3 nucleotides read TGTGCCAGCAGCCACATACAGATGAACACTGAAGCTTTCTTT. Its protein product is CASSHIQMNTEAFF. Complete variable domain (other parts from reference TRBV16 and TRBJ1-1): GEEVAQTPKHLVRGEGQKAKLYCAPIKGHSYVFWYQQVLKNEFKFLISFQNENVFDETGMPKERFSAKCLPNSPCSLEIQATKLEDSAVYFCASSHIQMNTEAFFGQGTRLTVV.

This clonotype came up a few times. The CDR3 nucleotides read TGTGCCAGCGGGACAGCCTCCTACGAGCAGTACTTC. Translating it yields CASGTASYEQYF. V gene TRBV28 combines with J gene TRBJ2-7, with 7 nucleotides matching TRBD1. The CDR3 sequence is 12 residues long. Germline-derived CDR1 and CDR2 are MDHEN and SYDVKM. V lost 8 bases and J lost 0; bases outside the gene matches: 1.

This clonotype showed up many times. The CDR3 DNA reads as TGTGCCAGCAGTTTACGGGACACCTCCTACGAGCAGTACTTC. Translated, it gives CASSLRDTSYEQYF. This chain joins TRBV27 and TRBJ2-7; possible D gene TRBD1, 6 bases. The CDR3 has 14 amino acids. V was trimmed by 2 bases and J by 0 bases, leaving 8 bases between them. Germline V gene sequence: CDR1 MNHEY, CDR2 SMNVEV (reference sequence).

This chain connects TRBV6-2 or TRBV6-3 to TRBJ2-3; perhaps TRBD1 as D (5 bases). Germline loops: CDR1 MNHEY, CDR2 SVGEGT. V was cut by 6 bases and J by 4 bases, with 14 bases left in between. CDR3 size: 14 residues. Here the CDR3 DNA reads TGTGCCAGCAGCCGAGGCCAGGGATCAGATACGCAGTATTTT. It yields the protein CASSRGQGSDTQYF.